These 25 T cell receptor beta chains were sequenced from one sample in a study of blood T cell repertoires in COVID-19. Profiling relied on immunoSEQ multiplex PCR, and the TCRdb table lists in-frame clones only, not all of them. The repertoire holds some 200,000 clones, approximately 90% seen once, with less than 4.5% in the top ten. Sequenced material: peripheral blood. The receptors were sampled from a middle-aged man with acute or convalescent COVID-19.

In the case of this clone: This same CDR3 is encoded by further DNA sequences in the sample. CDR3 in DNA: TGTGCCAGCAACAGGGGCTTAGGGGAGCTGTTTTTT. This gives the protein CASNRGLGELFF. This chain uses TRBV12-3 or TRBV12-4 with TRBJ2-2, with 7 bases identical to TRBD1. This CDR3 has 12 amino acids. Losses at the gene ends were 7 bases for V and 8 bases for J; bases not matched to a gene: 4.

V usage is TRBV29-1 and J usage is TRBJ2-1; 10 nucleotides match TRBD2. The germline gives CDR1 SQVTM, CDR2 ANQGSEA. The CDR3 has 11 residues. After removal of 6 bases from V and 7 bases from J, the junction contained 0 bases not matched to a gene. The CDR3 protein is CSVTSGNEQFF. In DNA form, the CDR3 reads TGCAGCGTGACTAGCGGGAATGAGCAGTTCTTC.

The chain is built from TRBV18 and TRBJ1-1; D is undetermined. Trimming left V 3 bases short and J 0 bases short, with 8 bases between. CDR1 and CDR2 (germline): KGHSH, LQKENI. The CDR3 runs 14 residues. CDR3 coding DNA: TGTGCCAGCTCACCTCGTTCGGTGAACACTGAAGCTTTCTTT. As protein: CASSPRSVNTEAFF.

This clone was detected only a few times. In DNA, the CDR3 is TGTGCCAGTAGTATTTCTCGGGGAAGCGGGACGCCGGGGGGAGTCTTCGGCTACACCTTC. Translated, it gives CASSISRGSGTPGGVFGYTF. The genes are TRBV19 and TRBJ1-2; D perhaps matches TRBD1 (5 bases). The germline gives CDR1 LNHDA, CDR2 SQIVND (reference sequence). V lost 3 bases to trimming and J lost 8 bases, with 34 bases between them. The CDR3 covers 20 residues.

The table lists this clone with a count of one. The chain carries TRBV7-8 and TRBJ2-1; D perhaps matches TRBD1 (7 bases). This CDR3 has 14 residues. Germline CDR1 is SGHVS and CDR2 is FQNEAQ. V gave up 1 base and J gave up 6 bases, with 10 bases separating them. CDR3 sequence: CASSLGRGLNEQFF. The CDR3 bases are TGTGCCAGCAGCTTAGGGAGGGGGCTCAATGAGCAGTTCTTC. Full variable domain (missing parts from reference TRBV7-8 and TRBJ2-1): GAGVSQSPRYKVAKRGQDVALRCDPISGHVSLFWYQQALGQGPEFLTYFQNEAQLDKSGLPSDRFFAERPEGSVSTLKIQRTQQEDSAVYLCASSLGRGLNEQFFGPGTRLTVL.

The chain has TRBV2 and TRBJ2-1; 12 nucleotides align to TRBD2. CDR1 is SNHLY, CDR2 FYNNEI, per germline. The length of the CDR3 is 14 residues. V shed 10 bases, J shed 2 bases, and the junction held 3 bases outside the gene matches. The CDR3 nucleotides are TGTGCCACACGACTAGCGGGGGCCTACAATGAGCAGTTCTTC. Translating it yields CATRLAGAYNEQFF. Full variable domain (rest looked up from reference TRBV2 and TRBJ2-1): EPEVTQTPSHQVTQMGQEVILRCVPISNHLYFYWYRQILGQKVEFLVSFYNNEISEKSEIFDDQFSVERPDGSNFTLKIRSTKLEDSAMYFCATRLAGAYNEQFFGPGTRLTVL.

The chain couples TRBV19 to TRBJ1-4; 7 bases match TRBD1. J was trimmed by 1 base and V by 3 bases; bases with no gene match: 5. Germline CDR1 and CDR2: LNHDA and SQIVND (reference sequence). The CDR3 contains 16 residues. Here the CDR3 DNA reads TGTGCCAGTAGTATCACAGGGGCACTAACTAATGAAAAACTGTTTTTT. Its translation is CASSITGALTNEKLFF. Full variable domain (rest looked up from reference TRBV19 and TRBJ1-4): DGGITQSPKYLFRKEGQNVTLSCEQNLNHDAMYWYRQDPGQGLRLIYYSQIVNDFQKGDIAEGYSVSREKKESFPLTVTSAQKNPTAFYLCASSITGALTNEKLFFGSGTQLSVL.

This chain links TRBV6-1 with TRBJ1-2; D is ambiguous. Germline V gene sequence: CDR1 MNHNS, CDR2 SASEGT. V dropped 1 base and J dropped 3 bases, with 6 bases sitting between them. This CDR3 has 13 residues. CDR3 in amino acids: CASSEDRHYGYTF. In nucleotides, the CDR3 is TGTGCCAGCAGTGAAGACAGACACTATGGCTACACCTTC.

There are a few counts of this clone. One end of the junction does not line up with germline, which may come from a read error. The chain has TRBV4-1 and TRBJ1-2; the D gene is possibly TRBD1 (5 bases). The CDR3 is made up of 15 amino acids. Germline CDR1 MGHRA, CDR2 YSYEKL. The CDR3 DNA reads TGCGCCAGCAGCCAAGGTAGTCAGGGTAACTCTGGCTACACCTTC. Translated, it gives CASSQGSQGNSGYTF.

The chain combines TRBV6-5 with TRBJ1-3, with D possibly matching TRBD1 (5 bases). Germline CDR1 reads MNHEY; CDR2 reads SVGAGI. Trimming took off 2 bases at V and 8 bases at J, with 13 bases between the two ends. The CDR3 is made up of 14 amino acids. The CDR3 here is CASSYGREGHTIYF. The CDR3 DNA reads as TGTGCCAGCAGTTACGGTCGGGAGGGGCACACCATATATTTT.

For the CDR3, the DNA is TGTGCCATCAGAGGACAGGGCGGAGGGGGGAACACTGAAGCTTTCTTT. Its protein product is CAIRGQGGGGNTEAFF. V gene TRBV10-3 combines with J gene TRBJ1-1, with 8 positions matching TRBD1. Germline V gene data show CDR1 as ENHRY and CDR2 as SYGVKD. The CDR3 contains 16 residues. V gave up 6 bases and J gave up 1 base; unmatched junction bases: 10.

This chain joins TRBV19 and TRBJ1-6, with TRBD1 matching over 7 bases. The germline CDR1 and CDR2 sequences are LNHDA and SQIVND (reference sequence). Unmatched junction bases numbered 5, after V lost 6 bases and J lost 0 bases. The CDR3 is made up of 16 amino acids. CDR3 sequence reads: CASSTQGSSYNSPLHF. In nucleotides, the CDR3 is TGTGCCAGTAGCACACAGGGGTCCTCCTATAATTCACCCCTCCACTTT.

J is TRBJ1-2 and V is TRBV7-9; D is uncertain. With 3 bases removed from V and 3 bases from J, the gap between germline ends came to 5 bases. In germline, CDR1 is SEHNR, CDR2 FQNEAQ (reference sequence). CDR3 length: 12 amino acids. The CDR3 sequence: CASSLPDYGYTF. DNA for the CDR3: TGTGCCAGCAGCTTGCCGGACTATGGCTACACCTTC.

The V and J genes are TRBV11-2 and TRBJ1-4, with D perhaps matching TRBD1 (6 bases). Germline loops: CDR1 SGHAT, CDR2 FQNNGV. V lost 3 bases and J 0 bases, leaving 11 bases between the germline ends. This CDR3 region has 16 residues. For the CDR3, the DNA is TGTGCCAGCAGCTTCGAGGGGGTGGCAACTAATGAAAAACTGTTTTTT. Its translation: CASSFEGVATNEKLFF. The variable domain in full, with the rest retrieved from reference TRBV11-2 and TRBJ1-4, is EAGVAQSPRYKIIEKRQSVAFWCNPISGHATLYWYQQILGQGPKLLIQFQNNGVVDDSQLPKDRFSAERLKGVDSTLKIQPAKLEDSAVYLCASSFEGVATNEKLFFGSGTQLSVL.

The CDR3 DNA follows: TGTGCCAGTACCGGGACAGGGGATGAAAAACTGTTTTTT. Translated: CASTGTGDEKLFF. The chain couples TRBV19 to TRBJ1-4; 10 bases are a match to TRBD1. V lost 7 bases, J lost 6 bases, and 2 bases stayed unmatched. CDR3 length: 13 amino acids. Germline V gene lookup returns CDR1 LNHDA and CDR2 SQIVND (reference sequence). Filled out from reference TRBV19 and TRBJ1-4, the complete variable domain reads DGGITQSPKYLFRKEGQNVTLSCEQNLNHDAMYWYRQDPGQGLRLIYYSQIVNDFQKGDIAEGYSVSREKKESFPLTVTSAQKNPTAFYLCASTGTGDEKLFFGSGTQLSVL.

The chain links TRBV27 to TRBJ1-5; D is undetermined. V dropped 3 bases and J dropped 6 bases, with 9 bases sitting between them. This CDR3 is 13 amino acids long. Germline CDR1 reads MNHEY; CDR2 reads SMNVEV (reference sequence). The DNA for the CDR3 is TGTGCCAGCAGTTTGATGCCGGGTCAGCCCCAGCATTTT. It specifies CASSLMPGQPQHF.

The chain has TRBV19 and TRBJ2-1; 9 nucleotides agree with TRBD2. CDR3 length equals 15 residues. The V gene's germline CDR1 is LNHDA and CDR2 SQIVND (reference sequence). The trim removed 1 base at V and 9 bases at J, leaving 7 bases unmatched. This CDR3 is CASSIGSGGRGEQFF. For the CDR3, the DNA is TGTGCCAGTAGTATAGGTAGCGGGGGCAGGGGTGAGCAGTTCTTC.

The chain uses TRBV3-1 (or the pseudogene TRBV3-2) and TRBJ1-3; 11 nucleotides line up with TRBD1. Germline values: CDR1 LGHDT, CDR2 YNNKEL (reference sequence). CDR3 length: 13 residues. V shed 4 bases and J 8 bases; nucleotides not matched to a gene: 1. CDR3 DNA sequence: TGTGCCAGCAGCCGGGACAGGGGGGACACCATATATTTT. It codes for CASSRDRGDTIYF.

The chain is built from TRBV6-5 and TRBJ1-2, with D perhaps TRBD1 (5 bases). There are 14 residues in the CDR3. Germline V gene data show CDR1 as MNHEY and CDR2 as SVGAGI. Trimming stripped 4 bases from V and 3 bases from J, with 12 bases between. CDR3 sequence: CASSLGQFDYGYTF. CDR3 DNA: TGTGCCAGCAGTTTGGGGCAGTTCGACTATGGCTACACCTTC.

This clone came up a few times. This chain uses TRBV27 with TRBJ1-5; 9 bases match TRBD1. CDR1 is MNHEY, CDR2 SMNVEV, per germline (reference sequence). This CDR3 is 16 amino acids long. J lost 3 bases, V lost 5 bases, and 8 bases had no gene match. The CDR3 sequence is CASSPVDRGSNQPQHF. The DNA for the CDR3 is TGTGCCAGCAGTCCAGTGGACAGGGGATCCAATCAGCCCCAGCATTTT.

The J gene is TRBJ1-3, the V gene TRBV7-9; weak D call: TRBD1 (6 bases). V lost 5 bases, J lost 3 bases, and 11 bases lay in between. This CDR3 region has 14 residues. Germline V lookup: CDR1 SEHNR, CDR2 FQNEAQ (reference sequence). The CDR3 loop is CASSPTGNGNTIYF. Here the CDR3 DNA reads TGTGCCAGCAGCCCCACAGGGAATGGAAACACCATATATTTT.

The rearrangement links TRBV11-2 to TRBJ2-7, with 7 bases fitting TRBD1. The J segment lost 3 bases and the V segment lost 5 bases, leaving 7 bases of the junction unmatched. Germline V gene lookup returns CDR1 SGHAT and CDR2 FQNNGV. The CDR3 has 14 amino acids. In DNA, the CDR3 is TGTGCCAGCAGCACCCGACAGGGATTCTACGAGCAGTACTTC. Translated, it gives CASSTRQGFYEQYF.

As concerns this clone: In the same sample, other DNA sequences code for this CDR3. The V gene is TRBV5-5, the J gene TRBJ1-5; D is possibly TRBD1 (6 bases). The CDR3 sequence is 13 residues long. Deletions cut 4 bases from V and 4 bases from J, with 9 bases between. The V gene's germline CDR1 is SGHKS and CDR2 YYEKEE (reference sequence). This CDR3 is CASSLTGNQPQHF. The CDR3, as DNA: TGTGCCAGCAGCCTAACAGGGAATCAGCCCCAGCATTTT. The entire variable domain, with the rest obtained from reference TRBV5-5 and TRBJ1-5, is as follows: DAGVTQSPTHLIKTRGQQVTLRCSPISGHKSVSWYQQVLGQGPQFIFQYYEKEERGRGNFPDRFSARQFPNYSSELNVNALLLGDSALYLCASSLTGNQPQHFGDGTRLSIL.

The chain joins TRBV5-5 to TRBJ1-1; D is ambiguous. The CDR3 length is 13 residues. CDR1 is SGHKS and CDR2 is YYEKEE in the germline V gene (reference sequence). The ends were cut back, 1 base at V and 2 bases at J, with 6 bases in the middle. CDR3 loop: CASSLMSNTEAFF. The CDR3 region has the DNA TGTGCCAGCAGCTTGATGAGTAACACTGAAGCTTTCTTT.

The J gene is TRBJ1-5, the V gene TRBV18; D call uncertain. CDR3 size: 12 residues. V lost 5 bases and J 7 bases, leaving 9 bases between the germline ends. The V gene's germline CDR1 is KGHSH and CDR2 LQKENI. The CDR3 loop reads CASSSGNQPQHF. The DNA of the CDR3 is TGTGCCAGCTCATCAGGTAACCAGCCCCAGCATTTT.